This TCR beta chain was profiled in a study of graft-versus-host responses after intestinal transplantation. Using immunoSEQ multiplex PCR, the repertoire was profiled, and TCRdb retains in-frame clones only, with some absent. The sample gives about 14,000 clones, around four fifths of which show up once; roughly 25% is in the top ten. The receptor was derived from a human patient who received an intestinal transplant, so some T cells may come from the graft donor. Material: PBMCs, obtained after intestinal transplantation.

CDR3 sequence (DNA): TGCGCCAGCAGCTTAAATCGGGACAGCTATAATTCACCCCTCCACTTT. It yields the protein CASSLNRDSYNSPLHF. The chain couples TRBV5-1 to TRBJ1-6; TRBD1 matches at 7 bases. The V and J ends lost 2 bases and 3 bases, in that order; junction bases with no gene match: 5. This CDR3 comprises 16 residues. Looked up from germline, CDR1 is SGHRS and CDR2 is YFSETQ.